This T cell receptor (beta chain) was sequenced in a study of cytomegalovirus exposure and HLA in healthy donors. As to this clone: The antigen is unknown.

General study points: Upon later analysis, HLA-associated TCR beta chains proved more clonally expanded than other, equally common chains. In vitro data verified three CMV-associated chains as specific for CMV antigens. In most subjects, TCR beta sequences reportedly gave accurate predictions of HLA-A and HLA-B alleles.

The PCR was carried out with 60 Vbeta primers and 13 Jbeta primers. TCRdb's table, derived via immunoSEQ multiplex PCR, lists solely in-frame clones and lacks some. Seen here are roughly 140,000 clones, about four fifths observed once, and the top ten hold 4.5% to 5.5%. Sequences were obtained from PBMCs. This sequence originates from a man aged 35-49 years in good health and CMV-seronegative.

For the CDR3, the DNA is TGTGCCAGCAGCTTGGAAGCAGGGGGCCTTTACGAGCAGTACTTC. It translates to CASSLEAGGLYEQYF. The J gene is TRBJ2-7, the V gene TRBV5-5; 8 bases are shared with TRBD1. This CDR3 region has 15 residues. Germline trimming cut 0 bases from V and 4 bases from J; bases unmatched to any gene: 6. In germline, CDR1 is SGHKS, CDR2 YYEKEE (reference sequence).